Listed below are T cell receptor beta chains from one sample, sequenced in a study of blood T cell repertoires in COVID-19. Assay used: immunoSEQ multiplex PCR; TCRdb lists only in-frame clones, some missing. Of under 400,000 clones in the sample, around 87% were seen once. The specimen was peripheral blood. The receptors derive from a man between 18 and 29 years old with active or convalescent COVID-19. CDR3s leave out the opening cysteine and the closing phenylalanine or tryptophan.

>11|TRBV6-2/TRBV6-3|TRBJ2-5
ASSLPGERTQY
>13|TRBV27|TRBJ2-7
ASRFGLAGASEQY
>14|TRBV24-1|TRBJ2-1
ATSDFGGERYNEQF
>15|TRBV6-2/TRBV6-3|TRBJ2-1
ASSYTAYRDPLNEQF
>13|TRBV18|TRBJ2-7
ASSPGTGRGDEQY
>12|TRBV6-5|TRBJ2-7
ASSYDRGAYEQY
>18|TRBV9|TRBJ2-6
ASSVPSGTGFLSGANVLT
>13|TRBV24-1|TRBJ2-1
ATSETGNYYNEQF
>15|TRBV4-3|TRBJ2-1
ASSRQFPGQAANEQF
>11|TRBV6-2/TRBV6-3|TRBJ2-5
ASSYGGQETQY
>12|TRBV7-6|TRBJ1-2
ASSLGQGRYGYT
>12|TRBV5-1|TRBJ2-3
ASSSGQAVDTQY
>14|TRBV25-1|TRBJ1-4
ASSDPHQGANEKLF
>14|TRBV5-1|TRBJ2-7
ASSEPGTVRNYEQY
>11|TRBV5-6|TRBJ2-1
ASSGTGWNEQF
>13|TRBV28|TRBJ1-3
ASRKSGQGGNTIY
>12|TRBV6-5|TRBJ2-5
ASSYPRVEGTQY
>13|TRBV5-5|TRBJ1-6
ASSWRTGSASPLH
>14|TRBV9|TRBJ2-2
ASSIGLAGITGELF
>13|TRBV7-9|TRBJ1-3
ASSLTPESGNTIY
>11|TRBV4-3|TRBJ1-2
ASSQDFQGGYT
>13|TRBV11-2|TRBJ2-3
ASSLRDSRTDTQY
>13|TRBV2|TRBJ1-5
ASSGDRGDNQPQH
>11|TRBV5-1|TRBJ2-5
ASSRQVQETQY
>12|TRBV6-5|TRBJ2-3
ARNERVVADTQY
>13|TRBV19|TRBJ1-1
ASRTTGGKNTEAF
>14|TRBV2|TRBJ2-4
ASRRNRDQAKNIQY
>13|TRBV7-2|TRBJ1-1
ASSLGHTLNTEAF
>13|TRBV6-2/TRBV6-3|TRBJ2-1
ASSSGLAVYNEQF
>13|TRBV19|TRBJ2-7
ASSIVSSGSYEQY
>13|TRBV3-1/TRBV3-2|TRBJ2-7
ASSQDPVNLYEQY
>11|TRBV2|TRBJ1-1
ASSDQRNTEAF
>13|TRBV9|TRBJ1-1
ASSVVTAGNTEAF
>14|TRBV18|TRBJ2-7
ASSLPSGTSGSVFS
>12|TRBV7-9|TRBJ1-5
ASSLENSFQPQH
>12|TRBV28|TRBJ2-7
ASTTAGVTYEQY
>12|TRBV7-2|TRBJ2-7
ASSDRGSSYEQY
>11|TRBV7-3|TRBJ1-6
ASSADYNSPLH
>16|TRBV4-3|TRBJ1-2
ASSQETGLRTGGDGYT
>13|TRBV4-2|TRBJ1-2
ASSHSETENYGYT
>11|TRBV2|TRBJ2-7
ASNRGQTYEQY
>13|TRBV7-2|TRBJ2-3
ASSQGARSTDTQY
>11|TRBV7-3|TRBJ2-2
ASSSEGAGELF
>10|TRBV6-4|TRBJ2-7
ASPEGLREQY
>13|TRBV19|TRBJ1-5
ASSVGQGANQPQH
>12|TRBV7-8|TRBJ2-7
ASSPRGTGAEQY
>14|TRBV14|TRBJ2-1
ASSQETSGRYNEQF
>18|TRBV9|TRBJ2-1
ASSFDSSNLKGRSYNEQF
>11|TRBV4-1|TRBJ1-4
ASSTGGDEKLF
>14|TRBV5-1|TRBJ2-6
ASSLGAGVGANVLT
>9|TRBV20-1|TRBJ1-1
SASLTGSAF
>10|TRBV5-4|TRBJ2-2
ASSLNTGELF
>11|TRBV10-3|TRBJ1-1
AIRQTGSGEAF
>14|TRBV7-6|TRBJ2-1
ASSRRAGGGDNEQF
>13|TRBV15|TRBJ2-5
ATSSYWGLQETQY
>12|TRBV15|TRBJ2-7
ATSRDRETYEQY
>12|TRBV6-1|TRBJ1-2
ASSELTGGRGYT
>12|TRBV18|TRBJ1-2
ASSPATGNYGYT
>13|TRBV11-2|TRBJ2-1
ASSSLAGGYNEQF
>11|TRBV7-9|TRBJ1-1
ASRPGSDTEAF